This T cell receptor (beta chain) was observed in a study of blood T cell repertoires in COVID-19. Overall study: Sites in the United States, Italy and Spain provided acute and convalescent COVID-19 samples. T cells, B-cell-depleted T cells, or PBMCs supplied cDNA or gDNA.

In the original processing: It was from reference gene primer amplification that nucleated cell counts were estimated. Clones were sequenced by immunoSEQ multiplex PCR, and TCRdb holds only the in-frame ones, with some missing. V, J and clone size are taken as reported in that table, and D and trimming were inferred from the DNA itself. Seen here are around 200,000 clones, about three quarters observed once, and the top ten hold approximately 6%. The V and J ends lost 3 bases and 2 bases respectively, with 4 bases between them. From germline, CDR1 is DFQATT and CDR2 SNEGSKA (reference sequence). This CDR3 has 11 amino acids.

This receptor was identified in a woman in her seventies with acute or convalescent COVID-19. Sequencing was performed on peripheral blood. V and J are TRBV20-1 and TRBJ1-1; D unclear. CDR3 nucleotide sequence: TGCAGTGCTAGCACTAACACTGAAGCTTTCTTT. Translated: CSASTNTEAFF.